Listed below are T cell receptor beta chains from one sample, sequenced in a study of control samples from healthy donors and cancer patients. The protocol was immunoSEQ multiplex PCR, while the TCRdb copy is restricted to in-frame clones and leaves out a portion. The table shows about 110,000 clones, with about nine tenths occurring only once. The sample comprised blood. The receptors stem from a woman in her late teens or twenties in good health. Both conserved end residues are part of each CDR3.

v_gene: TRBV6-5
CDR3aa: CASSKRDEQYF

v_gene: TRBV7-8
CDR3aa: CASSFRGVTEAFF

v_gene: TRBV24-1
CDR3aa: CATAGGSTDTQYF

v_gene: TRBV29-1
CDR3aa: CSGGDLEAFF

v_gene: TRBV2
CDR3aa: CASLRQVLTDTQYF

v_gene: TRBV5-1
CDR3aa: CASSRGGTSGTNEQYF

v_gene: TRBV19
CDR3aa: CASSADWGEQYF

v_gene: TRBV18
CDR3aa: CASSPRPLETYNSPLHF

v_gene: TRBV7-2
CDR3aa: CASSPRTGGHPPLHF

v_gene: TRBV2
CDR3aa: CASNSGFLYNEQFF

v_gene: TRBV7-2
CDR3aa: CASSTGQGGNTIYF

v_gene: TRBV30
CDR3aa: CAWSVWAGPYNEQFF

v_gene: TRBV9
CDR3aa: CASSVGVGAGNSPLHF

v_gene: TRBV27
CDR3aa: CASRGSLSSYNEQFF

v_gene: TRBV5-1
CDR3aa: CASTPPAGALINQPQHF

v_gene: TRBV5-1
CDR3aa: CASSSTPNNEQFF

v_gene: TRBV7-8
CDR3aa: CASSFWWSSGRYEQYF

v_gene: TRBV3-1/TRBV3-2
CDR3aa: CASSQEVRRGRNTEAFF

v_gene: TRBV18
CDR3aa: CASSERVGVGEQFF

v_gene: TRBV7-2
CDR3aa: CASSLGTGATSYEQYF

v_gene: TRBV4-2
CDR3aa: CASSSEQYYEQYF

v_gene: TRBV4-3
CDR3aa: CASSQDAGDEAFF

v_gene: TRBV5-1
CDR3aa: CASSLDPPLSYEQYF

v_gene: TRBV28
CDR3aa: CASSPGLGVSYEQYF

v_gene: TRBV7-9
CDR3aa: CASSLPGTQYF

v_gene: TRBV28
CDR3aa: CASSNGRVNRETYEQYF

v_gene: TRBV4-2
CDR3aa: CASSIRPGETQYF

v_gene: TRBV14
CDR3aa: CASSPLQGYEQYF

v_gene: TRBV13
CDR3aa: CASSFGRGISVNEQFF

v_gene: TRBV6-2/TRBV6-3
CDR3aa: CASSSFRGRLQETQYF

v_gene: TRBV28
CDR3aa: CASSLFAPGRSRTDTQYF